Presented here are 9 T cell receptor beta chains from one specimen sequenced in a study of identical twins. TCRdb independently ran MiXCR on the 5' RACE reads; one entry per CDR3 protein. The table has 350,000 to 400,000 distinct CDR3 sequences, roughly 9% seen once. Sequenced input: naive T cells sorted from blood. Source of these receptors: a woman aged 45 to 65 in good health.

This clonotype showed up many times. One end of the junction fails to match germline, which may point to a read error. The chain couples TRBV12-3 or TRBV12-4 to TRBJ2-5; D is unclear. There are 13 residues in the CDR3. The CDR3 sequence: CASSLGPRETQYF. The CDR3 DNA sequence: TGTGCCAGCAGCTTAGGCCCCCGGGAGACCCAGTACTTC.

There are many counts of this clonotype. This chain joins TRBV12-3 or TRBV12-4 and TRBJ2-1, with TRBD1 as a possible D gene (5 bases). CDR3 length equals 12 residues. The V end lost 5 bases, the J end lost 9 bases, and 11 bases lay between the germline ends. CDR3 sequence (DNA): TGTGCCAGCAGTGACTCCCAGGGTGAGCAGTTCTTC. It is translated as CASSDSQGEQFF.

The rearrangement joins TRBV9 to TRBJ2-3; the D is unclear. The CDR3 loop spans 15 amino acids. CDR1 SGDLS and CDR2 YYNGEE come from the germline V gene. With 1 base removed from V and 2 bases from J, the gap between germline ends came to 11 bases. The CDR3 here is CASSVWVETTDTQYF. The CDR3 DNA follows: TGTGCCAGCAGCGTATGGGTTGAGACCACAGATACGCAGTATTTT.

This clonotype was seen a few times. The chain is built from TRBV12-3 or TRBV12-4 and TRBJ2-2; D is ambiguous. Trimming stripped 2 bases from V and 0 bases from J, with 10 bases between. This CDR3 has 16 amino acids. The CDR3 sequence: CASSLPSLTNTGELFF. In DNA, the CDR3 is TGTGCCAGCAGTTTACCGTCACTAACGAACACCGGGGAGCTGTTTTTT.

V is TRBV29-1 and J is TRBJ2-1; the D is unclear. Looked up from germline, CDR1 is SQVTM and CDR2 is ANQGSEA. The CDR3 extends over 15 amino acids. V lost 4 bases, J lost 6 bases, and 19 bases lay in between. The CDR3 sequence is CSVGGHQRSGNEQFF. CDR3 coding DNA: TGCAGCGTTGGAGGCCATCAGCGCTCGGGCAATGAGCAGTTCTTC.

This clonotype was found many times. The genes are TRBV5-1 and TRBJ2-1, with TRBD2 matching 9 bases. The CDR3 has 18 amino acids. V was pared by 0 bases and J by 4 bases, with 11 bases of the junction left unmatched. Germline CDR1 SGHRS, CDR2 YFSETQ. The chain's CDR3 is CASSLAGPSGAQYNEQFF. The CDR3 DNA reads TGCGCCAGCAGCTTGGCAGGGCCTAGCGGGGCCCAATACAATGAGCAGTTCTTC. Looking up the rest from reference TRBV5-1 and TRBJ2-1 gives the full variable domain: KAGVTQTPRYLIKTRGQQVTLSCSPISGHRSVSWYQQTPGQGLQFLFEYFSETQRNKGNFPGRFSGRQFSNSRSEMNVSTLELGDSALYLCASSLAGPSGAQYNEQFFGPGTRLTVL.

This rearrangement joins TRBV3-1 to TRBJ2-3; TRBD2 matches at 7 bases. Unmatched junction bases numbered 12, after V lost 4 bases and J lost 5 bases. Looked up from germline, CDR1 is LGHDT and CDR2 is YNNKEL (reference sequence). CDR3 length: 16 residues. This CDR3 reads CASSPWTSGALDTQYF. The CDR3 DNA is TGTGCCAGCAGCCCGTGGACTAGTGGGGCCCTAGATACGCAGTATTTT.

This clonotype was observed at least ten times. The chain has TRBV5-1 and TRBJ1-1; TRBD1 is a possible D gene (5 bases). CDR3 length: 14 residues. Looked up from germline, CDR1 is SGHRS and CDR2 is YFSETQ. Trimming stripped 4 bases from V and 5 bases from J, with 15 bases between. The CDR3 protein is CASSPWGRATEAFF. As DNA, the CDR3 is TGCGCCAGCAGCCCCTGGGGCAGGGCAACTGAAGCTTTCTTT.

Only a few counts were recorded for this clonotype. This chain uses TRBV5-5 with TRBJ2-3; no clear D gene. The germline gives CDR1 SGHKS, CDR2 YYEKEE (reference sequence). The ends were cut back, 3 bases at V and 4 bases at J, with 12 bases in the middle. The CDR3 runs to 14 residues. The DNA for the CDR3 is TGTGCCAGCAGCTCCACCCTAGGGCCAGATACGCAGTATTTT. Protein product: CASSSTLGPDTQYF.